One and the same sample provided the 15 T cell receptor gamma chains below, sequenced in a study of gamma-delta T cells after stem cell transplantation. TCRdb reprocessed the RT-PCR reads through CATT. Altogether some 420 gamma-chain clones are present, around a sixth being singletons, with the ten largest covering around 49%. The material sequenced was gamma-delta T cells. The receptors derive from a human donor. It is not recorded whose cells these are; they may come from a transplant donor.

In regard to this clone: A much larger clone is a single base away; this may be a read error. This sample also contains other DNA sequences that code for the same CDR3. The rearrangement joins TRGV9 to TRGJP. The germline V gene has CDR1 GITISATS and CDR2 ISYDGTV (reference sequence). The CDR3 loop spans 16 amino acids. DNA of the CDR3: TGTGCCTTGTGGGAGGATCAAGAGTTGGGCAAAAAAATTAAGGTATTT. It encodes CALWEDQELGKKIKVF.

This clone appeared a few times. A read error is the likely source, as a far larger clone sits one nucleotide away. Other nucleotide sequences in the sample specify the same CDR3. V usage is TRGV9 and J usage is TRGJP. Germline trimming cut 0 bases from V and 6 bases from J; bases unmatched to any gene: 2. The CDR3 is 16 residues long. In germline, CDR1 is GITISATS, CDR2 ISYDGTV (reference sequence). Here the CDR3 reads CALWEVIELGKKIKVF. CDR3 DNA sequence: TGTGCCTTGTGGGAGGTGATAGAGTTGGGCAAAAAAATCAAGGTATTT.

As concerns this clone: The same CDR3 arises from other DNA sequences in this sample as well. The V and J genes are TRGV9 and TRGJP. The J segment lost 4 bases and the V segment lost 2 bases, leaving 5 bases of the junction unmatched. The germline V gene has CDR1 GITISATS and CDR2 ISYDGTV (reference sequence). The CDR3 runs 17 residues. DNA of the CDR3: TGTGCCTTGTGGGAGGGGAATCAAGAGTTGGGCAAAAAAATCAAGGTATTT. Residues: CALWEGNQELGKKIKVF.

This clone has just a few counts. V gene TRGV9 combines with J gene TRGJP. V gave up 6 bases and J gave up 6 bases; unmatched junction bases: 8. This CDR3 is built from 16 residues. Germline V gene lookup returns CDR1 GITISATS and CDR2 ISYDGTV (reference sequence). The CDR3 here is CALWTRGELGKKIKVF. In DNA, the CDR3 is TGTGCCTTGTGGACTCGGGGAGAGTTGGGCAAAAAAATCAAGGTATTT.

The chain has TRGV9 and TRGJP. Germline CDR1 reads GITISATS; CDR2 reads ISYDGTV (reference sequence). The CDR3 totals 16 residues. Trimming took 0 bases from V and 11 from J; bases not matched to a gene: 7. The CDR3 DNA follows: TGTGCCTTGTGGGAGGTGTATTCTGTGGGCAAAAAAATCAAGGTATTT. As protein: CALWEVYSVGKKIKVF.

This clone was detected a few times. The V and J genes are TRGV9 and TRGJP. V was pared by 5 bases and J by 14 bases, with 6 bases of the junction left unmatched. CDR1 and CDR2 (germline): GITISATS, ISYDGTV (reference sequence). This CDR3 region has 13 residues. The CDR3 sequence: CALWVLRKKIKVF. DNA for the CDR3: TGTGCCTTGTGGGTTCTCCGCAAAAAAATCAAGGTATTT.

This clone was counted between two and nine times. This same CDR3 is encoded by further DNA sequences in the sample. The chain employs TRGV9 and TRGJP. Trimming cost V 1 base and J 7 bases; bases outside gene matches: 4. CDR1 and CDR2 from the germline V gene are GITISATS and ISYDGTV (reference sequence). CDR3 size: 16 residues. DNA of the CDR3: TGTGCCTTGTGGGAGGTTATTGAGTTGGGCAAAAAAATCAAGGTATTT. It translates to CALWEVIELGKKIKVF.

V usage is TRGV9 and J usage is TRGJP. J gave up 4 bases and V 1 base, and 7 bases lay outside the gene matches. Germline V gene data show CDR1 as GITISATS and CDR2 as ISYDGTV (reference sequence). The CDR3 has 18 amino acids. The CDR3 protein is CALWEVRPQELGKKIKVF. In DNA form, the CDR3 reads TGTGCCTTGTGGGAGGTCCGCCCCCAAGAGTTGGGCAAAAAAATCAAGGTATTT.

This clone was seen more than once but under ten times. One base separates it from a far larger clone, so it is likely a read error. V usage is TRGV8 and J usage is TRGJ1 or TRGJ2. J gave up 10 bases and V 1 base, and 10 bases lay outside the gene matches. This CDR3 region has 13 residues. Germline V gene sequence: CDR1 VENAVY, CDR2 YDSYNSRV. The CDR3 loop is CATWDSRSYKKLF. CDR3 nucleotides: TGTGCCACCTGGGATAGCCGATCTTACAAGAAACTCTTT.

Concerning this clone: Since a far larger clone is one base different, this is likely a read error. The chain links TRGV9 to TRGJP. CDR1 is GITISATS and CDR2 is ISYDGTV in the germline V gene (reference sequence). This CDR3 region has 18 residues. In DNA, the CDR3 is TGTGCCTTGTGGGAGGTGCAGGATTTAGAGTTGGGCAAAAAAAACAAGGTATTT. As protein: CALWEVQDLELGKKNKVF.

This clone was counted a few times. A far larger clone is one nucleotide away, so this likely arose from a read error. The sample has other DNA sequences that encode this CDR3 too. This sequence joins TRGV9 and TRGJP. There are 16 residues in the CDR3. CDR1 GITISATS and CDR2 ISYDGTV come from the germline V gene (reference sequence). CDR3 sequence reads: CALREVTELGKKIKVF. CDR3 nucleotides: TGTGCCTTGAGGGAGGTGACAGAGTTGGGCAAAAAAATCAAGGTATTT.

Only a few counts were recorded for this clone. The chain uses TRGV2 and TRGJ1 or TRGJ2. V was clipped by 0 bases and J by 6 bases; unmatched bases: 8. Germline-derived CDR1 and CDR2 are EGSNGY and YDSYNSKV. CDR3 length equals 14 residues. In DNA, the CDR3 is TGTGCCACCTGGGACGGGAATGGGGTTTATAAGAAACTCTTT. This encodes CATWDGNGVYKKLF.

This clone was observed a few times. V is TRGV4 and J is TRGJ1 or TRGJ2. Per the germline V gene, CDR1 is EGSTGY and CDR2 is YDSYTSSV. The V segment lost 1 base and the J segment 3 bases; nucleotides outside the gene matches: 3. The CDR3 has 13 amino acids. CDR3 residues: CATWDGRYYKKLF. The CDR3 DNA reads TGTGCCACCTGGGATGGCCGTTATTATAAGAAACTCTTT.

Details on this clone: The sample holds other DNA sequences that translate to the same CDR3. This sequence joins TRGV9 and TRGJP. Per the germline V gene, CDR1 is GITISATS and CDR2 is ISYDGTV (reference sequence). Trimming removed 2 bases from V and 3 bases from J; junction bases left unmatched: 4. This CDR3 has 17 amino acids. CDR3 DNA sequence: TGTGCCTTGTGGGAGGACACGCAAGAGTTGGGCAAAAAAATCAAGGTATTT. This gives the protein CALWEDTQELGKKIKVF.

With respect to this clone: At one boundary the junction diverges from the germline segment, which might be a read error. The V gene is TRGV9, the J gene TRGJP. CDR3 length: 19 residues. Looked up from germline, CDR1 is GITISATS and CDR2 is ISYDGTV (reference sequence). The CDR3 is CALWEVQRGQELGKKNKVF. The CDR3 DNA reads TGTGCCTTGTGGGAGGTGCAAAGGGGGCAAGAGTTGGGCAAAAAAAACAAGGTATTT.